This T cell receptor (beta chain) stems from a study of cytomegalovirus exposure and HLA in healthy donors. Study-wide background: Genotyping of 400 or so donors showed that around 85% belonged to the Caucasian-associated ancestry cluster.

As for the donors, each was a healthy bone marrow donor. The PCR contained 60 Vbeta and 13 Jbeta primers. Sequencing used immunoSEQ multiplex PCR; TCRdb keeps in-frame clones, though not all of them. The profile shows 150,000 to 200,000 clones, more than 65% of them singletons. The germline gives CDR1 SGHVS, CDR2 FNYEAQ. The CDR3 runs 15 residues. The J segment lost 11 bases and the V segment lost 1 base, leaving 7 bases of the junction unmatched. The sequenced sample consisted of PBMCs. The V call is TRBV7-6, the J call TRBJ1-6; 8 bases match TRBD1. The receptor comes from a woman aged 25 to 39 in good health and CMV-seronegative. The chain's CDR3 is CASSLGGQGVAPLHF. CDR3 nucleotides: TGTGCCAGCAGCTTAGGCGGACAGGGAGTGGCACCCCTCCACTTT.